The clone carrying this TCR beta chain has just one count. Its target is unknown. This record belongs to a study of cytomegalovirus exposure and HLA in healthy donors. Study findings and constraints: A likely sequencing artifact accounted for one observed cluster of highly shared sequence variants. There were several of the most significant clusters that appeared linked to common viral pathogens in a later analysis.

Primers: 60 Vbeta forward and 13 Jbeta reverse. The method was immunoSEQ multiplex PCR; TCRdb's version includes in-frame clones alone and lacks a portion of them. The sample lists more than 150,000 clones, more than 65% occurring once. CDR3 length: 14 amino acids. V lost 0 bases to trimming and J lost 5 bases; unmatched junction nucleotides: 2. From germline, CDR1 is SGHRS and CDR2 YFSETQ. Material: PBMCs. The chain recombines TRBV5-1 with TRBJ2-1, with 7 positions matching TRBD2. The receptor was isolated from a girl between 10 and 17 years old in good health and CMV-seropositive. The CDR3 loop is CASSLALANNEQFF. The CDR3 nucleotides read TGCGCCAGCAGCTTGGCACTAGCGAACAATGAGCAGTTCTTC.